What follows describes a single T cell receptor (beta chain). The antigen it recognizes is unknown. No per-base quality is available; no much larger clone lies one base away. These data originate in a study of blood T cell repertoires in COVID-19 (dated by TCRdb to 2020 to 2022). Study-level background: Collaborator samples came from the United States, Italy and Spain and covered acute and convalescent phases of COVID-19. The repertoires were released in a freely available public database intended as a resource for research on the immune response to SARS-CoV-2. The samples were drawn from the first 160 participants of the ongoing ImmuneRACE study and from over 950 subjects provided by 6 global collaborators. A de-identified subject ID, COVID-19 status, age in years and sex were almost always included in the sample metadata. Where available, HLA class I and class II types were obtained from metadata supplied by the sample provider rather than from assay-based typing. The prospective study material was composed of cDNA or gDNA derived from T cells, B-cell-depleted T cells, or PBMCs. Deeply sampled blood TCRbeta repertoires from subjects exposed to, actively infected with, or recovered from COVID-19 were included in the dataset.

Each collaborating institution followed its own protocols to collect whole blood in K2EDTA tubes. Collaborator samples were shipped for TCRbeta analysis as frozen whole blood, isolated PBMCs, or DNA extracted from either sample type. Study-wide conclusions, independent of this receptor: The quantity of clinical and demographic metadata differed by source and by participant and was supplied without curation.

TCRbeta CDR3 regions were amplified from genomic DNA by means of the immunoSEQ Assay, a bias-controlled multiplex PCR. Per the authors' processing: Within the assay, amplification of reference gene primers was used to estimate how many nucleated cells each sample contained. To quantify the absolute abundance of each unique TCRbeta CDR3 rearrangement, sequence reads were collapsed and filtered. Productive Simpson clonality was computed per sample as the square root of Simpson's diversity index over productive rearrangements. TCRdb provides this immuneACCESS table in a form limited to in-frame rearrangements. Some clones are lacking; in checked studies, under half of them reflect an unresolved V gene, and why the rest are absent is not known. V, J and clone size are taken as reported in that table, and D and trimming were inferred from the DNA itself. Within this sample are just over 20,000 clones, with approximately 90% of them counted one time only. The ten largest clones represent roughly 9.8% of the sample.

For this chain, trimming is 4 bases at the V end and 2 bases at the J end, and the number of junction bases without a gene match is 1. Inclusive of the bounding cysteine and phenylalanine, the CDR3 is 15 residues long. Solely the CDR3 DNA is kept, with 45 bases framed from the first base. CDR1 SGHAT and CDR2 FQNNGV were looked up in the germline V gene. The sequenced sample was peripheral blood. In this chain, TRBV11-2 is recombined with TRBJ2-1, with TRBD2 identical over 11 junction bases. This TCR came from a human donor in a cohort sampled during active COVID-19. CDR3 loop: CASSSGLAAYNEQFF. The sequence in DNA is TGTGCCAGCAGCTCGGGACTAGCGGCCTACAATGAGCAGTTCTTC.